This T cell receptor (beta chain) was found in a study of CD8+CD57+ T cells in acquired aplastic anemia (dated by TCRdb to 2017 to 2018). A note on the overall study: On average, sorted CD4+ and CD8+ cells yielded roughly 3.4 ug of extracted DNA, with a range of about 0.19 to 30 ug. CD8+CD57+ expansion was defined as a frequency above the mean frequency observed in healthy subjects.

Overall study results and their limits: CD8+ Simpson's diversity did not differ significantly between patients and healthy controls (P=0.060). Roughly 30 CD8+ CDR3 sequences were found to be shared between patients and controls, but these sequences appeared to be highly expressed in patients and within the immunodominant clones of the patients.

Genomic DNA was used as template for profiling of TCR beta VDJ combinations and CDR3 sequences. An Illumina HiSeq 2000 was the platform used for TCR repertoire sequencing. Per the source publication's procedure: Repertoires were assessed using TRBV/TRBJ rearrangement plots, CDR3 size and DJ length profiles, and Simpson's diversity index. The immunodominant clone was defined as the most abundant DNA sequence in deep sequencing data. CDR3 amino acid sequences were screened for sharing across subjects and compared with published repertoires and the VDJdb database. TCRdb cleaned the public reads at Q25 with fastp, built clones with MiXCR and kept in-frame beta chains. Merged by CDR3 protein, the rows form single entries marked with the most common genes and DNA. TCRdb, rather than the study authors, made the V and J calls. Counted in this sample were fewer than 250,000 distinct CDR3 sequences; approximately 45% of them appeared once. The ten largest make up 6.5% to 10% of the sample.

There are 15 amino acids in the CDR3, from cysteine to phenylalanine inclusive. Of the read, only the CDR3 DNA is kept; its 45 bases are in frame from base 1. The V and J ends are trimmed by 0 bases and 9 bases, leaving 13 bases between them. Per the germline V gene, SGDLS is the CDR1 and YYNGEE is the CDR2. This clonotype was seen ten or more times. Its antigen remains undetermined. It has no much larger one-base neighbor in the sample; base qualities were not kept. The patients picked for sequencing were ones in whom flow cytometry had shown an expansion of CD8+CD57+ cells. Every patient had a diagnosis of severe acquired aplastic anemia based on International Study of Aplastic Anemia and Agranulocytosis and Camitta criteria. No therapy had been received by the patients at the time of blood sampling. The study deep-sequenced TCR repertoires of sorted CD4+ and CD8+ blood T cells from severe aplastic anemia patients and healthy subjects. Patients were enrolled in the USA under clinicaltrials.gov protocols 00001620, 01623167, 00001397, 00071045, 00081523 and 00961064. Ficoll-Paque density gradient centrifugation was used to isolate peripheral blood mononuclear cells. Before DNA was extracted, CD4+ and CD8+ T cells were sorted using either FACS or magnetic beads.

This sequence originates from a human donor with aplastic anemia. The rearrangement joined TRBV9 to TRBJ1-6; TRBD1 is a weak D gene call, 5 bases matching. Sequenced material: sorted CD4+, CD8+, or CD8+CD57+ T cells (not recorded which) from PBMCs. CDR3 reads: CASSVEQGPISPLHF. The nucleotides are TGTGCCAGCAGCGTAGAGCAGGGCCCGATTTCACCCCTCCACTTT.